This T cell receptor (beta chain) is from a study of T cell clonotyping in hematopoietic cell transplantation. Germline assignment: CDR1 MNHEY and CDR2 SMNVEV (reference sequence). Trimming stripped 0 bases from V and 4 bases from J, with 9 bases between. The CDR3 has 14 residues. Sequencing used immunoSEQ multiplex PCR; TCRdb keeps in-frame clones, though not all of them. The sample carries approximately 50,000 clones, under 90% recorded once. Time point indicated: recipient sample about 28 days before transplant, after cytoreduction. The clonotype comes from a man between 60 and 75 years old with biphenotypic leukemia. Some clones in this sample may be carry-over from other donors' samples. Specimen: peripheral blood mononuclear cells, collected before stem cell transplant. The chain links TRBV27 to TRBJ1-1; D remains ambiguous. CDR3 amino acids: CASSLSPLGTEAFF. CDR3 sequence (DNA): TGTGCCAGCAGTTTATCCCCTTTAGGCACTGAAGCTTTCTTT.